This T cell receptor beta chain was captured in a study of T cell responses to AZD1222 COVID-19 vaccine. Study results and caveats: In all cases, repertoires were sampled only after the peak T cell response. Just six AZD1222 recipients were seropositive at baseline. Donor demographics were predominantly white British with a female majority; clonal diversity may be underestimated.

Clones were sequenced by immunoSEQ multiplex PCR, and TCRdb holds only the in-frame ones, with some missing. Here the sample spans 15,000 to 20,000 clones, 81% being singletons. Second-dose intervals near 4 or 12 weeks were combined. Per germline, CDR1 SGHVS and CDR2 FNYEAQ. The V gene lost 3 bases and the J gene lost 0 bases, with 8 bases spanning the gap. The CDR3 covers 15 residues. As for this clone: Its specificity is unknown.

This clonotype was sampled from an adult who received the AZD1222 COVID-19 vaccine. The specimen comprised peripheral blood, sampled 28 days after the second AZD1222 dose. V usage is TRBV7-6 and J usage is TRBJ1-4; D is unclear. The CDR3 here is CASSFTFTTNEKLFF. CDR3 DNA: TGTGCCAGCAGCTTCACATTCACAACTAATGAAAAACTGTTTTTT. The whole variable domain, remainder taken from reference TRBV7-6 and TRBJ1-4, is GAGVSQSPRYKVTKRGQDVALRCDPISGHVSLYWYRQALGQGPEFLTYFNYEAQQDKSGLPNDRFSAERPEGSISTLTIQRTEQRDSAMYRCASSFTFTTNEKLFFGSGTQLSVL.